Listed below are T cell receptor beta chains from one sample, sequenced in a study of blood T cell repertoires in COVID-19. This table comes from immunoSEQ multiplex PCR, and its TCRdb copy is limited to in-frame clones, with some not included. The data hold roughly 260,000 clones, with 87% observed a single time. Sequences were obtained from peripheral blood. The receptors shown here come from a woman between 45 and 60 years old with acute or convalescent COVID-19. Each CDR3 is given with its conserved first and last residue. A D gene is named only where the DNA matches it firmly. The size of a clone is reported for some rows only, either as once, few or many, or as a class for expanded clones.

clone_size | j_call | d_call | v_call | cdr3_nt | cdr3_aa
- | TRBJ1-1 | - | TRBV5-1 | TGCGCCACCAGAGACTACAGGGTGAACACTGAAGCTTTCTTT | CATRDYRVNTEAFF
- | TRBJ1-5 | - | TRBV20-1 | TGCAGTGCTAGTTCGGGGGGAGCTGAGAATCAGCCCCAGCATTTT | CSASSGGAENQPQHF
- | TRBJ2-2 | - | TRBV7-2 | TGTGCCAGCAGACTCCGGAGGGGTACTTACACCGGGGAGCTGTTTTTT | CASRLRRGTYTGELFF
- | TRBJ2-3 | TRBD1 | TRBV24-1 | TGTGCCACCAGTGATCCGACTCAGGGGGCGCGGACAGATACGCAGTATTTT | CATSDPTQGARTDTQYF
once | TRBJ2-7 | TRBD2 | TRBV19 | TGTGCCAGTAGTGAGCGGGAGACTTACGAGCAGTACTTC | CASSERETYEQYF
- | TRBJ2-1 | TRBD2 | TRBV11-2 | TGTGCCAGCAGGCTAGCGGGTTACAATGAGCAGTTCTTC | CASRLAGYNEQFF
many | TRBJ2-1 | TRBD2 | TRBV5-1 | TGCGCCAGCAGCAGACTAGCGGGGTCCTACAATGAGCAGTTCTTC | CASSRLAGSYNEQFF
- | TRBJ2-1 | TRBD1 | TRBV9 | TGTGCCAGCAGCGTGGGACAGGGGGTAGGTGAGCAGTTCTTC | CASSVGQGVGEQFF
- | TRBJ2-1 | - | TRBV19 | TGTGCCAGTAGTCGGGGGAACTATGGCTATGAGCAGTTCTTC | CASSRGNYGYEQFF
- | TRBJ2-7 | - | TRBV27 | TGTGCCAGCAGTTCCGGACAGTCCTACGAGCAGTACTTC | CASSSGQSYEQYF
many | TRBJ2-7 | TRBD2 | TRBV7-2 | TGTGCCAGCAGCTTAAGGGGATCGACTAGCGGGAGAGACGAGCAGTACTTC | CASSLRGSTSGRDEQYF
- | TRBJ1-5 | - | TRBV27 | TGTGCCAGCACTCGGGGGGATCAGCCCCAGCATTTT | CASTRGDQPQHF
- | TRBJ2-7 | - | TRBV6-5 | TGTGCCAGCACCGTGGGCCTCTACGAGCAGTACTTC | CASTVGLYEQYF
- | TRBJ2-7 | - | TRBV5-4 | TGTGCCAGCAGCTTGGGCGGCAGCCCCTACGAGCAGTACTTC | CASSLGGSPYEQYF
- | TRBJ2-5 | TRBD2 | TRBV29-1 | TGCAGCGGCAAGAAAACGATCGGGGGGGAGACCCAGTACTTC | CSGKKTIGGETQYF
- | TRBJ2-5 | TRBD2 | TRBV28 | TGTGCCAGCAGTTCCTTATCGGGAGGGCGAGAGACCCAGTACTTC | CASSSLSGGRETQYF
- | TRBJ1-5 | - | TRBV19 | TGTGCCAGTAAAGCGCGGGCACCTGGTCAGCCCCAGCATTTT | CASKARAPGQPQHF
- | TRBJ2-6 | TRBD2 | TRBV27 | TGTGCCAGCAGTTCCAGGGTAGCGGGAGGGCCTAGGGCCAACGTCCTGACTTTC | CASSSRVAGGPRANVLTF
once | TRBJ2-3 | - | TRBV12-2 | TGTGCAGTCGGAGATCCATCCGAGCCCCCAAGCACAGATACGCAGTATTTT | CAVGDPSEPPSTDTQYF
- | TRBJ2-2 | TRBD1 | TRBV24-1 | TGTGCCACCAGTGAGGGGACAGCGAACACCGGGGAGCTGTTTTTT | CATSEGTANTGELFF
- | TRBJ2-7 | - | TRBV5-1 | TGCGCCAGCAGCATACAGGGAGCCCCGAGCTACGAGCAGTACTTC | CASSIQGAPSYEQYF
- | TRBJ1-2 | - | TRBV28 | TGTGCCACCCAAACCACAGCTAACTATGGCTACACCTTC | CATQTTANYGYTF
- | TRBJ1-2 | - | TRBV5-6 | TGTGCCAGCAGCTTGACCGCGGGGATCTATGGCTACACCTTC | CASSLTAGIYGYTF
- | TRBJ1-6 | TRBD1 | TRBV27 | TGTGCCAGCAGTACCCGGGACAGCTATAATTCACCCCTCCACTTT | CASSTRDSYNSPLHF
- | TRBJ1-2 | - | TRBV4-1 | TGCGCCAGCAGCCAAGATTTTAGCGGGCCCTATGGCTACACCTTC | CASSQDFSGPYGYTF
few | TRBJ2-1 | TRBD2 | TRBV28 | TGTGCCAGCAGTTTATCGGCTAGCGGGAACAATGAGCAGTTCTTC | CASSLSASGNNEQFF
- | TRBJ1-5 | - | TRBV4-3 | TGCGCCAGCAGCCAATTACTGGACTCTAATCAGCCCCAGCATTTT | CASSQLLDSNQPQHF
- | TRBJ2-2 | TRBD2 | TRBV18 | TGTGCCAGCTCACACGGGAGGGCCGTCGGGGAGCTGTTTTTT | CASSHGRAVGELFF
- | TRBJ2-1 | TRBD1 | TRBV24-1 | TGTGCCACCAGTGATTTTCGGGGGGCGGGAAAACACAGGGGGCTCTACAATGAGCAGTTCTTC | CATSDFRGAGKHRGLYNEQFF
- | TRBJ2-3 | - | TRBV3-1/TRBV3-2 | TGTGCCAGCAGCCAAGAAGTTGGTAGAAGGCAGTATTTT | CASSQEVGRRQYF
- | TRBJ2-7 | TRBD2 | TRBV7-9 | TGTGCCAGCAGCTCGAGAGGACTAGCAGGAGAGAGGGGGCAGTACTTC | CASSSRGLAGERGQYF